A selection of T cell receptor beta chains follows, all from one sample in a study of blood T cells in healthy people across ages. TCRdb ran MiXCR on the 5' RACE reads and lists one entry per CDR3 protein. The table has about 1,500,000 distinct CDR3 sequences, under 30% seen once. The sample consisted of blood. These TCRs come from a woman in her 30s in good health. Each CDR3 is given with its conserved first and last residue. A D gene is named only where the DNA matches it firmly. Not all rows give a size; the values are once, few, many and, for expanded clones, a class.

d_call: TRBD2; clone_size: .; v_call: TRBV4-1; j_call: TRBJ2-1; cdr3_nt: TGCGCCAGCCAAGATAGCGGGAACTCTGGTGAGCAGTTCTTC; cdr3_aa: CASQDSGNSGEQFF
d_call: .; clone_size: .; v_call: TRBV28; j_call: TRBJ1-5; cdr3_nt: TGTGCCAGCAGCGATAAGGGGCAGCATTTT; cdr3_aa: CASSDKGQHF
d_call: .; clone_size: few; v_call: TRBV12-3/TRBV12-4; j_call: TRBJ2-2; cdr3_nt: TGTGCCAGCAGTTTTGAGGGCTCTGCCACCGGGGAGCTGTTTTTT; cdr3_aa: CASSFEGSATGELFF
d_call: .; clone_size: .; v_call: TRBV7-9; j_call: TRBJ1-2; cdr3_nt: TGTGCCAGCAGCTTAGGAAGGCCGGTAGATGGCTACACCTTC; cdr3_aa: CASSLGRPVDGYTF
d_call: TRBD2; clone_size: .; v_call: TRBV14; j_call: TRBJ2-1; cdr3_nt: TGTGCCAGCAGCCAAGAGCAAATAGCGGGCTACAATGAGCAGTTCTTC; cdr3_aa: CASSQEQIAGYNEQFF
d_call: .; clone_size: .; v_call: TRBV7-2; j_call: TRBJ2-7; cdr3_nt: TGTGCCAGCAGCCAAAATCTTTACGAGCAGTACTTC; cdr3_aa: CASSQNLYEQYF
d_call: .; clone_size: .; v_call: TRBV29-1; j_call: TRBJ1-1; cdr3_nt: TGCAGCGTTGAAGATCCCGGGGGGCTCACTGAAGCTTTCTTT; cdr3_aa: CSVEDPGGLTEAFF
d_call: TRBD2; clone_size: many; v_call: TRBV4-1; j_call: TRBJ2-1; cdr3_nt: TGCGCCAGCAGCCGAATGACTAGCGGGGACTACAATGAGCAGTTCTTC; cdr3_aa: CASSRMTSGDYNEQFF
d_call: TRBD1; clone_size: .; v_call: TRBV12-3/TRBV12-4; j_call: TRBJ1-2; cdr3_nt: TGTGCCAGCAAAGGACAGGGGGACGGCGGCTACACCTTC; cdr3_aa: CASKGQGDGGYTF
d_call: TRBD2; clone_size: many; v_call: TRBV29-1; j_call: TRBJ2-1; cdr3_nt: TGCAGCGTGGGACTACCCAATGAGCAGTTCTTC; cdr3_aa: CSVGLPNEQFF
d_call: .; clone_size: .; v_call: TRBV2; j_call: TRBJ1-2; cdr3_nt: TGTGCCAGCAGGGAGGCAGGGGTTAATGGCTACACCTTC; cdr3_aa: CASREAGVNGYTF
d_call: .; clone_size: .; v_call: TRBV20-1; j_call: TRBJ1-3; cdr3_nt: TGCAGTGCTAGGGGCGGGCTCTCTGGAAACACCATATATTTT; cdr3_aa: CSARGGLSGNTIYF
d_call: TRBD2; clone_size: many; v_call: TRBV10-2; j_call: TRBJ2-7; cdr3_nt: TGCGCCAGCAGGGAGTCGGGAGGTGGCTACGAGCAGTACTTC; cdr3_aa: CASRESGGGYEQYF
d_call: .; clone_size: many; v_call: TRBV7-9; j_call: TRBJ2-4; cdr3_nt: TGTGCCAGCAGCTCATACCAGGGGCCAAACATTCAGTACTTC; cdr3_aa: CASSSYQGPNIQYF
d_call: .; clone_size: .; v_call: TRBV5-1; j_call: TRBJ2-7; cdr3_nt: TGCGCCAGCAGCTTGAACGGCGACACCAGTTACGAGCAGCACTTC; cdr3_aa: CASSLNGDTSYEQHF
d_call: .; clone_size: few; v_call: TRBV12-3/TRBV12-4; j_call: TRBJ1-4; cdr3_nt: TGTGCCAGCAGTTTAGGGAGGGCTAGGAATGAAAAACTGTTTTTT; cdr3_aa: CASSLGRARNEKLFF
d_call: .; clone_size: few; v_call: TRBV28; j_call: TRBJ2-2; cdr3_nt: TGTGCCAGCTCCCTCGGGGGACAAACAAACACCGGGGAGCTGTTTTTT; cdr3_aa: CASSLGGQTNTGELFF
d_call: .; clone_size: .; v_call: TRBV28; j_call: TRBJ1-1; cdr3_nt: TGTGCCAGCCGAATTGGCGGGGGTAACACTGAAGCTTTCTTT; cdr3_aa: CASRIGGGNTEAFF
d_call: .; clone_size: .; v_call: TRBV20-1; j_call: TRBJ2-4; cdr3_nt: TGCAGTGCTAGCGACCAGGGAAGGGGTTACAAAAACATTCAGTACTTC; cdr3_aa: CSASDQGRGYKNIQYF
d_call: TRBD1; clone_size: .; v_call: TRBV2; j_call: TRBJ2-1; cdr3_nt: TGTGCCAGCAGTTCGGACAGGGGGGGCGAGACCCAGTTCTTC; cdr3_aa: CASSSDRGGETQFF
d_call: TRBD1; clone_size: .; v_call: TRBV4-3; j_call: TRBJ2-2; cdr3_nt: TGCGCTAGCAGCCAAGCCCGACAGGGGACCACCGGGGAGCTGTTTTTT; cdr3_aa: CASSQARQGTTGELFF
d_call: .; clone_size: many; v_call: TRBV7-3; j_call: TRBJ2-4; cdr3_nt: TGTGCCAGCAGCTTAGAGTTCCGGGGCATTCAGTACTTC; cdr3_aa: CASSLEFRGIQYF